These 26 T cell receptor beta chains came from one sample sequenced in a study of T cells in localized non-small cell lung cancer. Data came from immunoSEQ multiplex PCR; TCRdb stores just in-frame clones and leaves some out. Seen here are roughly 39,000 clones, about 85% observed once, and the top ten hold over 30%. The sample consisted of PBMCs, taken before any cancer treatment. The receptors were sampled from a woman aged 35 to 69 with stage II squamous cell lung carcinoma.

With regard to this clone: At one of its ends the junction is not consistent with the germline gene, which may arise from a read error. The chain employs TRBV7-7 and TRBJ2-3, with 8 positions matching TRBD2. The CDR3 has 15 amino acids. Germline loops: CDR1 SSHAT, CDR2 FNYEAQ (reference sequence). CDR3 sequence: CASSSGTRNTDTQYF. The DNA of the CDR3 is TGTGCTAGCAGTTCCGGGACTAGAAACACAGATACGCAGTATTTT.

The rearrangement joins TRBV6-6 to TRBJ2-2, with D perhaps TRBD2 (6 bases). Germline V gene data show CDR1 as MNHNY and CDR2 as SVGAGI (reference sequence). Trimming took 7 bases from V and 1 from J, leaving 16 bases between them. The CDR3 sequence is 16 residues long. The CDR3 sequence: CASNLPGTQNTGELFF. In DNA, the CDR3 is TGTGCCAGCAATCTACCCGGGACTCAGAACACCGGGGAGCTGTTTTTT.

The gene calls are TRBV11-3 and TRBJ2-1, with D perhaps matching TRBD2 (6 bases). The germline gives CDR1 SGHNT, CDR2 YENEEA. The CDR3 spans 15 residues. Between the trimmed V and J ends, which lost 0 bases and 2 bases, there was a span of 8 bases. This CDR3 is CASSLEGGTYNEQFF. The CDR3 DNA reads as TGTGCCAGCAGCTTAGAGGGCGGGACCTACAATGAGCAGTTCTTC.

The chain couples TRBV19 to TRBJ2-1; 10 bases line up with TRBD2. Germline V lookup: CDR1 LNHDA, CDR2 SQIVND (reference sequence). The CDR3 consists of 14 residues. V lost 7 bases, J lost 5 bases, and 5 bases stayed unmatched. The CDR3, as DNA: TGTGCCAGTACTCCGCTAGCGGGAGACAATGAGCAGTTCTTC. It specifies CASTPLAGDNEQFF.

This clone was found once. The V gene is TRBV28, the J gene TRBJ1-1; D may be TRBD1 (5 bases). The CDR3 spans 14 residues. Germline V gene lookup returns CDR1 MDHEN and CDR2 SYDVKM. Trimming pared 3 bases from V and 11 bases from J, leaving 19 bases between. This CDR3 reads CASSFPGGRYSAFF. CDR3 in DNA: TGTGCCAGCAGTTTCCCCGGGGGGAGGTACTCGGCTTTCTTT.

This clone has only a few counts. The rearrangement uses TRBV7-9 and TRBJ1-4, with no clear D. V shed 5 bases and J shed 6 bases, with 7 bases lying between them. The CDR3 has 12 residues. Per germline, CDR1 SEHNR and CDR2 FQNEAQ (reference sequence). CDR3 DNA sequence: TGTGCCAGCAGCCCGACTGATGAAAAACTGTTTTTT. Its translation: CASSPTDEKLFF.

V gene TRBV11-2 combines with J gene TRBJ2-2; TRBD1 is a possible D gene (6 bases). Germline CDR1 SGHAT, CDR2 FQNNGV. The V gene lost 3 bases and the J gene lost 8 bases, with 16 bases spanning the gap. The CDR3 is 15 residues long. The CDR3 region is CASSFSTPGTGELFF. The CDR3, as DNA: TGTGCCAGCAGCTTTTCGACCCCAGGGACAGGGGAGCTGTTTTTT.

This chain joins TRBV18 and TRBJ1-1; 9 nucleotides line up with TRBD1. This CDR3 comprises 15 residues. With V trimmed by 0 bases and J by 3 bases, 2 bases remained unmatched. CDR1 is KGHSH, CDR2 LQKENI, per germline. CDR3 sequence (DNA): TGTGCCAGCTCACCACCGACAGGGGGGGACACTGAAGCTTTCTTT. Translated, it gives CASSPPTGGDTEAFF.

The chain combines TRBV19 with TRBJ2-5; TRBD1 aligns across 9 bases. Losses at the gene ends were 7 bases for V and 2 bases for J; bases not matched to a gene: 8. The CDR3 consists of 15 residues. Looked up from germline, CDR1 is LNHDA and CDR2 is SQIVND (reference sequence). CDR3 DNA sequence: TGTGCCAGTAATTTAGGGACAGGGAGACAAGAGACCCAGTACTTC. It codes for CASNLGTGRQETQYF.

The V call is TRBV21-1, the J call TRBJ1-4. TRBV21-1 is a pseudogene segment. The CDR3 spans 22 residues. The CDR3 DNA is TGTGCCAGCAGCAAAGACCCTCGGGGGGATGGTCAACCCCTCTTAACTAATGAAAAACTGTTTTTT. Residues: CASSKDPRGDGQPLLTNEKLFF.

This clone was seen a few times. A read error may produce the germline difference seen at one junction end. The chain joins TRBV4-1 to TRBJ1-5; 7 bases fit TRBD1. The CDR3 totals 14 residues. CDR1 is MGHRA and CDR2 is YSYEKL in the germline V gene. In DNA form, the CDR3 reads TGCGCCAGCAGCGAAGAAGGGGGCGGCCAGCCCCAGCATTTT. As protein: CASSEEGGGQPQHF.

This chain uses TRBV2 with TRBJ2-5, with unresolved D. This CDR3 has 13 amino acids. Germline V gene data show CDR1 as SNHLY and CDR2 as FYNNEI. Between the trimmed V and J ends, which lost 2 bases and 1 base, there was a span of 5 bases. The CDR3, as DNA: TGTGCCAGCAGTGAAAACCTCCAAGAGACCCAGTACTTC. The encoded protein is CASSENLQETQYF.

This sequence joins TRBV6-1 and TRBJ2-7; D is possibly TRBD1 (6 bases). The CDR3 runs to 15 residues. The V and J ends lost 6 bases and 2 bases respectively, with 17 bases between them. CDR1 is MNHNS and CDR2 is SASEGT in the germline V gene. DNA for the CDR3: TGTGCCAGCAGGGAACGGGACACCTACCCCTACGAGCAGTACTTC. Protein product: CASRERDTYPYEQYF.

The chain uses TRBV10-3 and TRBJ1-1; D is unclear. CDR3 length equals 14 residues. Per the germline V gene, CDR1 is ENHRY and CDR2 is SYGVKD. The germline V and J ends were trimmed by 0 bases and 6 bases, with 11 bases remaining between them. Here the CDR3 DNA reads TGTGCCATCAGTGAGTCTCCCCGCGTGGCTGAAGCTTTCTTT. Translating gives CAISESPRVAEAFF.

This clone occurred a few times. This sequence joins TRBV28 and TRBJ2-1; the D gene is possibly TRBD2 (5 bases). The V end lost 6 bases, the J end lost 0 bases, and 15 bases lay between the germline ends. Germline V gives CDR1 MDHEN, CDR2 SYDVKM. The CDR3 consists of 16 residues. CDR3: CASSLGLSSSYNEQFF. CDR3 sequence (DNA): TGTGCCAGCAGCCTCGGACTGTCGAGCTCCTACAATGAGCAGTTCTTC.

This clone was found a few times. This sequence joins TRBV29-1 and TRBJ2-7; tentatively, D is TRBD1 (6 bases). V was clipped by 1 base and J by 3 bases, with 25 bases between them. In germline, CDR1 is SQVTM, CDR2 ANQGSEA. The CDR3 spans 18 residues. In DNA, the CDR3 is TGCAGCGTTGAAGGGGGATCAGGACAGCCCCTGCCCAACTACGAGCAGTACTTC. Its translation is CSVEGGSGQPLPNYEQYF.

This clone was seen only a few times. The CDR3 sequence is CASSQGASVTAEDTQYF. The CDR3 DNA is TGCGCCAGCAGCCAAGGCGCTAGCGTCACCGCGGAGGATACGCAGTATTTT. The V and J genes are TRBV4-3 and TRBJ2-3, with D possibly matching TRBD2 (6 bases). The CDR3 is made up of 17 amino acids. The ends were cut back, 1 base at V and 6 bases at J, with 20 bases in the middle. CDR1 and CDR2 (germline): LGHNA, YSLEER.

The rearrangement uses TRBV4-3 and TRBJ2-7; D gene uncertain. Per germline, CDR1 LGHNA and CDR2 YSLEER. V dropped 3 bases and J dropped 3 bases, with 12 bases sitting between them. This CDR3 region has 14 residues. The CDR3 nucleotides read TGCGCCAGCAGCCATCGGGCAGGTGACTACGAGCAGTACTTC. Amino acids: CASSHRAGDYEQYF.

The V gene is TRBV7-2, the J gene TRBJ2-4; D possibly corresponds to TRBD2 (5 bases). V lost 2 bases and J 8 bases, leaving 10 bases between the germline ends. CDR3 size: 13 residues. The germline V gene encodes CDR1 SGHTA and CDR2 FQGNSA. The CDR3 bases are TGTGCCAGCAGCTTAAACGAGAGGGACATTCAGTACTTC. This gives the protein CASSLNERDIQYF.

The chain has TRBV7-9 and TRBJ2-7; no firm D call. CDR1 and CDR2 (germline): SEHNR, FQNEAQ (reference sequence). V was pared by 4 bases and J by 4 bases, with 2 bases between. This CDR3 has 10 residues. The CDR3 sequence: CASSSYEQYF. CDR3 DNA: TGTGCCAGCAGCTCTTACGAGCAGTACTTC.

Only one count was recorded for this clone. The V and J genes are TRBV28 and TRBJ1-5; D ambiguous. CDR3 size: 12 residues. Germline CDR1 reads MDHEN; CDR2 reads SYDVKM. Deletions cut 10 bases from V and 4 bases from J, with 11 bases between. As DNA, the CDR3 is TGTGCCACCACGAGGAGTAATCAGCCCCAGCATTTT. Translation gives CATTRSNQPQHF.

This clone was counted once. V usage is TRBV5-1 and J usage is TRBJ2-5; weak D call: TRBD2 (5 bases). The CDR3 has 13 amino acids. CDR1 SGHRS and CDR2 YFSETQ come from the germline V gene. The V end lost 2 bases, the J end lost 9 bases, and 14 bases lay between the germline ends. DNA for the CDR3: TGCGCCAGCAGCTTTGAGGGCACGGCGGCCCAGTACTTC. Translating it yields CASSFEGTAAQYF.

This chain joins TRBV4-1 and TRBJ1-3, with D hard to call. From germline, CDR1 is MGHRA and CDR2 YSYEKL. The CDR3 is 19 amino acids. Trimming pared 1 base from V and 0 bases from J, leaving 19 bases between. The CDR3 nucleotides are TGCGCCAGCAGCCAAGTTTGGCCCCCTGGGGAAACCTCTGGAAACACCATATATTTT. Protein sequence: CASSQVWPPGETSGNTIYF.

CDR3 protein: CSVVILVGENIQYF. As DNA, the CDR3 is TGCAGCGTCGTAATTCTCGTAGGCGAAAACATTCAGTACTTC. The rearrangement uses TRBV29-1 and TRBJ2-4; no clear D gene. The V gene lost 6 bases and the J gene lost 5 bases, with 17 bases spanning the gap. This CDR3 is built from 14 residues. Germline V lookup: CDR1 SQVTM, CDR2 ANQGSEA. Filled out from reference TRBV29-1 and TRBJ2-4, the complete variable domain reads SAVISQKPSRDICQRGTSLTIQCQVDSQVTMMFWYRQQPGQSLTLIATANQGSEATYESGFVIDKFPISRPNLTFSTLTVSNMSPEDSSIYLCSVVILVGENIQYFGAGTRLSVL.

This rearrangement joins TRBV19 to TRBJ2-2, with D possibly called TRBD1 or TRBD2 (5 bases each). Trimming removed 1 base from V and 5 bases from J, with 14 bases in between. There are 16 residues in the CDR3. Germline lookup yields CDR1 LNHDA and CDR2 SQIVND (reference sequence). The CDR3 nucleotides read TGTGCCAGTAGTATAGGTTCCGGGGCTGGGACCGGGGAGCTGTTTTTT. It translates to CASSIGSGAGTGELFF.

This chain joins TRBV19 and TRBJ2-1; the match to TRBD1 covers 7 bases. The CDR3 runs to 16 residues. After removal of 6 bases from V and 2 bases from J, the junction contained 10 bases not matched to a gene. CDR1 and CDR2 (germline): LNHDA, SQIVND (reference sequence). The CDR3 region has the DNA TGTGCCAGTAGACGGGACAGTGGGGGCCCCTACAATGAGCAGTTCTTC. It encodes CASRRDSGGPYNEQFF.